These 9 T cell receptor beta chains were all obtained from the same sample, sequenced in a study of identical twins. In TCRdb, the 5' RACE reads were re-called with MiXCR into one record per CDR3 protein. This table has about 470,000 distinct CDR3 sequences, 20% to 25% appearing once. The same data also went into a second study, on T cells expressing NK-cell markers.

Sequenced: CD4+ T cells sorted from blood. These receptors all stem from a woman in her late teens or twenties in good health.

The V call is TRBV6-1, the J call TRBJ1-1; TRBD1 is a possible D gene (5 bases). The CDR3 is 14 residues long. V was pared by 8 bases and J by 4 bases, with 17 bases between. Germline V gene data show CDR1 as MNHNS and CDR2 as SASEGT. The CDR3: CASLWEGMGTEAFF. In DNA, the CDR3 is TGTGCCAGCTTGTGGGAGGGGATGGGCACTGAAGCTTTCTTT.

This clonotype was seen at least ten times. The chain combines TRBV6-5 with TRBJ2-2; the D gene is possibly TRBD1 (5 bases). The CDR3 runs to 14 residues. The V end was cut by 0 bases, the J end by 5 bases, with 7 bases between. In germline, CDR1 is MNHEY, CDR2 SVGAGI. CDR3 bases: TGTGCCAGCAGTTACTCCAGGGTAACCGGGGAGCTGTTTTTT. Translating it yields CASSYSRVTGELFF.

This clonotype has just a few counts. This rearrangement joins TRBV7-9 to TRBJ2-7, with D uncertain. Germline V gives CDR1 SEHNR, CDR2 FQNEAQ (reference sequence). The CDR3 sequence is 12 residues long. V was trimmed by 2 bases and J by 3 bases, leaving 5 bases between them. CDR3 sequence (DNA): TGTGCCAGCAGCTTATTGGACTACGAGCAGTACTTC. The encoded protein is CASSLLDYEQYF.

In its sample, this clonotype was seen a few times. The V and J genes are TRBV3-1 and TRBJ2-3; TRBD2 aligns across 13 bases. The CDR3 extends over 19 amino acids. V was clipped by 1 base and J by 1 base; unmatched bases: 8. The germline CDR1 and CDR2 sequences are LGHDT and YNNKEL (reference sequence). The CDR3 DNA follows: TGTGCCAGCAGCCAAGGCCGGACTAGCGGGGGCTGGGGCACAGATACGCAGTATTTT. Translating it yields CASSQGRTSGGWGTDTQYF.

V usage is TRBV28 and J usage is TRBJ2-7; D is ambiguous. Germline V lookup: CDR1 MDHEN, CDR2 SYDVKM. CDR3 length: 12 residues. Trimming took off 5 bases at V and 2 bases at J, with 7 bases between the two ends. The CDR3 DNA sequence: TGTGCCAGCAGTGTCAGTACCTACGAGCAGTACTTC. Amino acids: CASSVSTYEQYF.

The chain uses TRBV7-8 and TRBJ2-1; tentatively, D is TRBD1 (6 bases). Germline V gene lookup returns CDR1 SGHVS and CDR2 FQNEAQ. V gave up 5 bases and J gave up 3 bases, with 11 bases separating them. CDR3 length equals 14 residues. CDR3 coding DNA: TGTGCCAGCAGCCCACAGGGAAACTACAATGAGCAGTTCTTC. This translates into CASSPQGNYNEQFF.

This clonotype was detected ten times or more. The rearrangement uses TRBV29-1 and TRBJ1-1; TRBD1 agrees at 8 bases. The CDR3 spans 11 residues. Trimming at V came to 6 bases and at J to 7 bases, leaving 4 bases not matched to a gene. Germline lookup yields CDR1 SQVTM and CDR2 ANQGSEA. Here the CDR3 DNA reads TGCAGCGTAGACAGGGGTGTTGAAGCTTTCTTT. It encodes CSVDRGVEAFF.

The chain has TRBV5-1 and TRBJ2-5; D could derive from TRBD1 or TRBD2 (5 bases each). Germline loops: CDR1 SGHRS, CDR2 YFSETQ. The CDR3 covers 15 residues. The V end lost 5 bases, the J end lost 2 bases, and 16 bases lay between the germline ends. In nucleotides, the CDR3 is TGCGCCAGCAGTACGAGAGGGGACGGACAAGAGACCCAGTACTTC. Its translation: CASSTRGDGQETQYF.

V and J are TRBV6-6 and TRBJ2-7; the D is unclear. The germline V gene has CDR1 MNHNY and CDR2 SVGAGI (reference sequence). The CDR3 totals 13 residues. V gave up 2 bases and J gave up 6 bases, with 11 bases separating them. The chain's CDR3 is CASSYPAGGEQYF. The CDR3 DNA follows: TGTGCCAGCAGTTACCCGGCAGGTGGCGAGCAGTACTTC.